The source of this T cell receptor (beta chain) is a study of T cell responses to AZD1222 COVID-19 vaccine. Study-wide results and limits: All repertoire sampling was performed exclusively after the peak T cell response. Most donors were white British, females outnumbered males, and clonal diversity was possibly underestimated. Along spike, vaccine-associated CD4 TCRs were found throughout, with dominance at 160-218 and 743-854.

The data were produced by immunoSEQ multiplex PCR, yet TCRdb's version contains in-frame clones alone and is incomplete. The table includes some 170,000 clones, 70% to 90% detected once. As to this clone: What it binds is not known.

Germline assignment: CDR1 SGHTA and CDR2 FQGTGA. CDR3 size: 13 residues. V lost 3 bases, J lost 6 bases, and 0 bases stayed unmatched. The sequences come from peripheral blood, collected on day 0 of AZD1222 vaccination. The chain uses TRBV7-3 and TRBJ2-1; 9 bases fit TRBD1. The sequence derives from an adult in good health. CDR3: CASSLTGGNEQFF. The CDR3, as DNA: TGTGCCAGCAGCTTGACAGGGGGCAATGAGCAGTTCTTC.